The rows below give T cell receptor beta chains drawn from one sample of a study of control samples from healthy donors and cancer patients. Using immunoSEQ multiplex PCR, the repertoire was profiled, and TCRdb retains in-frame clones only, with some absent. Here the sample spans 120,000 or so clones, around 92% being singletons. Source material: PBMCs. These receptors were taken from an elderly man with head and neck cancer. Each CDR3 is given with its conserved first and last residue. The order of the fields is J gene, V gene, D gene, clone size, CDR3 protein, CDR3 DNA. D genes are given only for firm matches. Only part of the rows carry a size: once, few, many, or a class if the clone is expanded.

>TRBJ2-5|TRBV18|-|-
CASSPPAGETQYF
TGTGCCAGCTCACCACCGGCAGGGGAGACCCAGTACTTC
>TRBJ2-7|TRBV19|-|few
CASSMDFSYEQYF
TGTGCCAGTAGTATGGACTTTTCCTACGAGCAGTACTTC
>TRBJ2-1|TRBV9|-|-
CASSVERWQGNEQFF
TGTGCCAGCAGCGTAGAAAGGTGGCAGGGAAATGAGCAGTTCTTC
>TRBJ2-2|TRBV5-1|TRBD1|-
CASSETGVIGELFF
TGCGCCAGCAGCGAGACAGGGGTAATCGGGGAGCTGTTTTTT
>TRBJ2-7|TRBV7-2|TRBD1|-
CASSLVRLARGYEQYF
TGTGCCAGCAGCTTAGTCCGTTTGGCCAGGGGGTACGAGCAGTACTTC
>TRBJ1-1|TRBV6-1|TRBD1|-
CASSETAGGTEAFF
TGTGCCAGCAGTGAAACAGCAGGGGGAACTGAAGCTTTCTTT
>TRBJ2-7|TRBV4-3|TRBD2|-
CASSPGGGQPSGQYF
TGCGCCAGCAGCCCGGGGGGAGGACAACCATCGGGGCAGTACTTC
>TRBJ1-6|TRBV2|-|-
CASSDRNREGSPLHF
TGTGCCAGCAGTGACAGGAACAGGGAGGGGTCACCCCTCCACTTT
>TRBJ2-1|TRBV30|-|-
CAWSGGGNEQFF
TGTGCCTGGAGTGGAGGCGGCAATGAGCAGTTCTTC
>TRBJ1-4|TRBV18|-|-
CASSPQESTNEKLFF
TGTGCCAGCTCCCCACAGGAGTCAACTAATGAAAAACTGTTTTTT
>TRBJ2-5|TRBV7-2|-|-
CASNRDGQETQYF
TGTGCCAGCAACCGGGACGGACAAGAGACCCAGTACTTC
>TRBJ2-5|TRBV5-4|TRBD2|-
CASSPTSGGTQETQYF
TGTGCCAGCAGCCCAACTAGCGGGGGGACCCAAGAGACCCAGTACTTC
>TRBJ1-3|TRBV10-3|-|-
CAISPLTRPSSGNTIYF
TGTGCCATCAGCCCACTGACAAGACCGAGCTCTGGAAACACCATATATTTT
>TRBJ1-5|TRBV6-5|-|-
CASSSADELQPQHF
TGTGCCAGCTCCTCCGCCGACGAACTACAGCCCCAGCATTTT
>TRBJ2-7|TRBV12-5|-|-
CASGLVSTDSYEQYF
TGTGCTAGTGGTTTGGTATCCACGGACTCCTACGAGCAGTACTTC
>TRBJ2-1|TRBV27|-|-
CASSDYNEQFF
TGTGCCAGCAGCGATTACAATGAGCAGTTCTTC
>TRBJ2-5|TRBV7-9|-|-
CASSRWSETQYF
TGTGCCAGCAGCCGGTGGTCCGAGACCCAGTACTTC
>TRBJ1-1|TRBV6-5|TRBD1|-
CASRKQGAEAFF
TGTGCCAGCAGAAAACAGGGGGCTGAAGCTTTCTTT
>TRBJ2-7|TRBV4-1|-|-
CASSQEEDRREQYF
TGCGCCAGCAGCCAAGAAGAGGATCGAAGAGAGCAGTACTTC
>TRBJ2-5|TRBV12-3/TRBV12-4|-|-
CASSLPIQTQYF
TGTGCCAGCAGTTTACCCATACAGACCCAGTACTTC
>TRBJ2-3|TRBV2|-|-
CTSSDVGGPADTQYF
TGTACCAGCAGTGACGTGGGGGGGCCGGCAGATACGCAGTATTTT
>TRBJ1-1|TRBV2|TRBD1|once
CASSPGQGYAEAFF
TGTGCCAGCAGTCCGGGACAGGGGTACGCTGAAGCTTTCTTT
>TRBJ2-7|TRBV30|-|-
CAWSQTPYEQYF
TGTGCCTGGTCACAGACTCCCTACGAGCAGTACTTC
>TRBJ2-2|TRBV5-8|-|-
CASSQPTTGELFF
TGTGCCAGCAGCCAGCCTACCACCGGGGAGCTGTTTTTT
>TRBJ2-7|TRBV19|TRBD2|-
CATTSGSNEQYF
TGTGCCACTACTAGCGGGAGTAACGAGCAGTACTTC
>TRBJ1-2|TRBV3-1/TRBV3-2|-|-
CASSQGGSGVGYTF
TGTGCCAGCAGCCAAGGGGGGTCGGGGGTTGGCTACACCTTC
>TRBJ1-2|TRBV5-4|TRBD1|-
CASSTGTGVYGYTF
TGTGCCAGCAGCACTGGGACAGGCGTCTATGGCTACACCTTC
>TRBJ1-1|TRBV5-1|-|once
CASSLVARNTEAFF
TGCGCCAGCAGCTTGGTCGCACGGAACACTGAAGCTTTCTTT
>TRBJ1-5|TRBV29-1|-|-
CSVSNSNQPQHF
TGCAGCGTTTCAAATAGCAATCAGCCCCAGCATTTT